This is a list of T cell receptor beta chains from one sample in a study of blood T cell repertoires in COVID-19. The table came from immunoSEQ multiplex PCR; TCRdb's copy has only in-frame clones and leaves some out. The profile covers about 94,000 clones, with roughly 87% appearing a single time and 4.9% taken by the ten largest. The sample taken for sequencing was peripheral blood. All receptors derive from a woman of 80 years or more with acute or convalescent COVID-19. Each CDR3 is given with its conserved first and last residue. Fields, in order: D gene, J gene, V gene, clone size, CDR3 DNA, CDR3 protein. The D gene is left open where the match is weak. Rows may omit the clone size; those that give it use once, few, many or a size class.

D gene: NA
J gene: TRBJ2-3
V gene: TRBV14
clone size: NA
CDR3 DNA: TGTGCCAGCGGACTCTTCACAGATACGCAGTATTTT
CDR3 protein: CASGLFTDTQYF

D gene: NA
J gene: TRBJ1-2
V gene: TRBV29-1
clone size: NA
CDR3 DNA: TGCAGCGTTGATCAGGGGATTAACTATGGCTACACCTTC
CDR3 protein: CSVDQGINYGYTF

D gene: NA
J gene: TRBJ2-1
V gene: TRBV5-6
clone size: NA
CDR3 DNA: TGTGCCAGCAGCTTGGAGGAGGGCCTCGTGCAGTTCTTC
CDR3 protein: CASSLEEGLVQFF

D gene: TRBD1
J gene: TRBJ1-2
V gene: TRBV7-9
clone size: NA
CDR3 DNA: TGTGCCAGCAGCACCCAAAAAGGGGGCTTGGAGGGCTACACCTTC
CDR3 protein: CASSTQKGGLEGYTF

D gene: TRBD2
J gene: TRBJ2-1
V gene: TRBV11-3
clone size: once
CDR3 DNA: TGTGCCAGCAGCTTAGCTCTAGCGGGGGGTTACGACAATGAGCAGTTCTTC
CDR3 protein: CASSLALAGGYDNEQFF

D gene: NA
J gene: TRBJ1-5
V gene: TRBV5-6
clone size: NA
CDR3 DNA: TGTGCCAGCAGCAGGGACTCAGGGAATCAGCCCCAGCATTTT
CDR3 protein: CASSRDSGNQPQHF

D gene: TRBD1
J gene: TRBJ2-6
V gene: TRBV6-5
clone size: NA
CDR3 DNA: TGTGCCAGCAACGGACAGGGGATAGGGGCCAACGTCCTGACTTTC
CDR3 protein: CASNGQGIGANVLTF

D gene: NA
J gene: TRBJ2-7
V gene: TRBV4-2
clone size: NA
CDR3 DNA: TGTGCCAGCAGCCAGAGGGAGAGTGGGTACGAGCAGTACTTC
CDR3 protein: CASSQRESGYEQYF

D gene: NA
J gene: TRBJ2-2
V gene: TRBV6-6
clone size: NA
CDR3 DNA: TGTGCCAGCAGTAGCGGGTTGAACACCGGGGAGCTGTTTTTT
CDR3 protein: CASSSGLNTGELFF

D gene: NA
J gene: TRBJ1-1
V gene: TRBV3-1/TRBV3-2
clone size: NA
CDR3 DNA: TGTGCCAGCAGCCAAGTTAGGGGGTCATCCGAAGCTTTCTTT
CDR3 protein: CASSQVRGSSEAFF

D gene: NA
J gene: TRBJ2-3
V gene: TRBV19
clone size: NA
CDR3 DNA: TGTGCCAGTAAGAAGGGGCTGGTCACAGATACGCAGTATTTT
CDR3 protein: CASKKGLVTDTQYF

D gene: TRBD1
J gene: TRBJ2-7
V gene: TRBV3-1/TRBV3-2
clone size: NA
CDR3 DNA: TGTGCCAGCAGCCAGACAGGGGCGGGTTACGAGCAGTACTTC
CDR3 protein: CASSQTGAGYEQYF

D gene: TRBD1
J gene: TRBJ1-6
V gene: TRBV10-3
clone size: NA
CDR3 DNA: TGTGCCATCAGAAGGGGACAGTATAATTCACCCCTCCACTTT
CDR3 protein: CAIRRGQYNSPLHF

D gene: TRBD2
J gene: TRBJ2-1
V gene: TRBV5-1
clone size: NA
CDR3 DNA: TGCGCCAGCAGTAGGGAAACTAGCGGGATCGGAGAGCAGTTCTTC
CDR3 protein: CASSRETSGIGEQFF

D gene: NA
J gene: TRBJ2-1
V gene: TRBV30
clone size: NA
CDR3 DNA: TGTGCCTGGAGTGTACGCAGGGGCTTCTCGCCTGGCAATGAGCAGTTCTTC
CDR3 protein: CAWSVRRGFSPGNEQFF

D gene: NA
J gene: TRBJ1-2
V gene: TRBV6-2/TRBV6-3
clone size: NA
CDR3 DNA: TGTGCCAGCAGTTCGGACATAACTAACTATGGCTACACCTTC
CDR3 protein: CASSSDITNYGYTF